The 29 T cell receptor beta chains below all came from one sample that was sequenced in a study of CD8+ T cells in alopecia areata. Reverse transcription of extracted RNA yielded cDNA, which provided the sequencing template. The protocol was immunoSEQ multiplex PCR, while the TCRdb copy is restricted to in-frame clones and leaves out a portion. The repertoire consists of about 110,000 clones, with roughly 84% occurring once and the leading ten covering 20% to 25%. Treatment specified: oral pan-JAK inhibitor, 5-10 mg twice daily. Here the sequenced sample was CD8+ T cells sorted from blood, taken at week 24, from a patient treated with tofacitinib. The receptors come from a human donor with alopecia areata.

This chain connects TRBV2 to TRBJ2-7; D may be TRBD1 (5 bases). The CDR3 totals 15 residues. Per the germline V gene, CDR1 is SNHLY and CDR2 is FYNNEI. The ends were cut back, 1 base at V and 3 bases at J, with 13 bases in the middle. The CDR3 sequence is CASSEGAGSIYEQYF. The CDR3 DNA reads TGTGCCAGCAGTGAAGGGGCAGGGTCCATCTACGAGCAGTACTTC.

Here the CDR3 reads CASSVRDRSYEQYF. CDR3 DNA: TGTGCCAGCAGTGTTCGGGACCGTAGCTACGAGCAGTACTTC. The chain is built from TRBV2 and TRBJ2-7; D is tentatively TRBD1 or TRBD2 (5 bases each). V lost 4 bases and J lost 3, with 13 bases in between. This CDR3 spans 14 amino acids. From germline, CDR1 is SNHLY and CDR2 FYNNEI.

In this sample, this clone turned up a few times. The rearrangement joins TRBV2 to TRBJ2-1, with a tentative D call TRBD1 (6 bases). CDR1 and CDR2 from the germline V gene are SNHLY and FYNNEI. CDR3 length: 11 amino acids. Trimming cost V 5 bases and J 9 bases, with 8 bases left between them. CDR3 protein: CASSKGGEQFF. The CDR3 DNA sequence: TGTGCCAGCAGTAAAGGGGGTGAGCAGTTCTTC.

This clone is termed medium-sized. J is TRBJ2-2 and V is TRBV5-4; D unresolved. Trimming stripped 0 bases from V and 6 bases from J, with 9 bases between. The germline V gene has CDR1 SGHNT and CDR2 YYREEE (reference sequence). The CDR3 runs 14 residues. The DNA of the CDR3 is TGTGCCAGCAGCTTGGGGGTTGGGGCCGGGGAGCTGTTTTTT. Translated, it gives CASSLGVGAGELFF.

With regard to this clone: Additional DNA sequences in this sample encode the identical CDR3. V and J are TRBV6-5 and TRBJ2-7, with a tentative D call TRBD1 (5 bases). Trimming pared 2 bases from V and 0 bases from J, leaving 5 bases between. This CDR3 contains 13 residues. Germline V gives CDR1 MNHEY, CDR2 SVGAGI. CDR3 residues: CASSYGASYEQYF. DNA of the CDR3: TGTGCCAGCAGTTACGGGGCCTCCTACGAGCAGTACTTC.

The rearrangement joins TRBV6-5 to TRBJ2-7; 7 nucleotides match TRBD2. The CDR3 covers 15 residues. V lost 11 bases and J lost 2; bases outside the gene matches: 15. Germline CDR1 is MNHEY and CDR2 is SVGAGI. CDR3 in amino acids: CACSPSGRWAYEQYF. As DNA, the CDR3 is TGTGCCTGCTCCCCTAGCGGACGGTGGGCCTACGAGCAGTACTTC.

The chain carries TRBV13 and TRBJ2-1; D not certain. V lost 5 bases, J lost 2 bases, and 10 bases lay in between. CDR3 length: 14 amino acids. Germline CDR1 PRHDT, CDR2 FYEKMQ (reference sequence). CDR3 nucleotide sequence: TGTGCCAGCAGCCCCCAAGAGGCCTACAATGAGCAGTTCTTC. Protein: CASSPQEAYNEQFF.

The chain combines TRBV6-1 with TRBJ1-2, with 9 bases that match TRBD1. Germline V lookup: CDR1 MNHNS, CDR2 SASEGT. The CDR3 covers 15 residues. V was clipped by 4 bases and J by 2 bases; unmatched bases: 5. The CDR3 protein is CASSAEGTGNYGYTF. The CDR3 DNA sequence: TGTGCCAGCAGTGCTGAAGGGACAGGGAACTATGGCTACACCTTC.

The gene calls are TRBV6-5 and TRBJ2-7; TRBD1 matches at 8 bases. Germline loops: CDR1 MNHEY, CDR2 SVGAGI. The CDR3 covers 14 residues. V dropped 6 bases and J dropped 4; count of bases not matched to a gene: 8. In nucleotides, the CDR3 is TGTGCCAGCAGCCCTGGACAGGGCTGGTACGAGCAGTACTTC. Protein: CASSPGQGWYEQYF.

The chain has TRBV19 and TRBJ2-7, with no clear D. V was cut by 2 bases and J by 1 base, with 12 bases left in between. CDR1 and CDR2 (germline): LNHDA, SQIVND (reference sequence). This CDR3 is 15 amino acids long. The CDR3 DNA sequence: TGTGCCAGTAGTATAAGGTACTTGGGTTCCTACGAGCAGTACTTC. It translates to CASSIRYLGSYEQYF.

CDR3 nucleotide sequence: TGTGCCATCAGTTTCGGCAGGGGCTACGAGCAGTACTTC. This sequence encodes CAISFGRGYEQYF. This chain links TRBV10-3 with TRBJ2-7; maybe TRBD1 (6 bases). Trimming took off 5 bases at V and 3 bases at J, with 11 bases between the two ends. The germline gives CDR1 ENHRY, CDR2 SYGVKD. The CDR3 consists of 13 residues.

The J gene is TRBJ1-2, the V gene TRBV4-3; TRBD1 matches at 10 bases. The CDR3 totals 15 residues. The V segment lost 3 bases and the J segment 1 base; nucleotides outside the gene matches: 2. The V gene's germline CDR1 is LGHNA and CDR2 YSLEER. CDR3 residues: CASSQRTGGNYGYTF. CDR3 coding DNA: TGCGCCAGCAGCCAGAGGACAGGGGGTAACTATGGCTACACCTTC.

The rearrangement joins TRBV27 to TRBJ1-1; D remains ambiguous. The germline CDR1 and CDR2 sequences are MNHEY and SMNVEV (reference sequence). Trimming removed 5 bases at V and 7 bases at J, with 11 bases between. The CDR3 loop spans 12 amino acids. CDR3 sequence (DNA): TGTGCCAGCAGTGGCAGGACTCATGAAGCTTTCTTT. It specifies CASSGRTHEAFF.

The chain is built from TRBV7-9 and TRBJ2-5, with 7 positions matching TRBD2. J gave up 2 bases and V 6 bases, and 3 bases lay outside the gene matches. Germline V lookup: CDR1 SEHNR, CDR2 FQNEAQ (reference sequence). This CDR3 is 13 amino acids long. The CDR3 sequence: CASRFGGQETQYF. The CDR3, as DNA: TGTGCCAGCAGGTTCGGGGGGCAAGAGACCCAGTACTTC.

This clone appeared a few times. The chain joins TRBV4-3 to TRBJ2-5; 9 nucleotides match TRBD1. Losses at the gene ends were 3 bases for V and 0 bases for J; bases not matched to a gene: 2. Germline V gene sequence: CDR1 LGHNA, CDR2 YSLEER. The CDR3 has 15 residues. In DNA form, the CDR3 reads TGCGCCAGCAGCCACGGGACAGGGAACCAAGAGACCCAGTACTTC. Amino acid sequence: CASSHGTGNQETQYF.

V usage is TRBV19 and J usage is TRBJ2-5, with D possibly matching TRBD2 (6 bases). The CDR3 length is 16 residues. The germline gives CDR1 LNHDA, CDR2 SQIVND (reference sequence). The V end was cut by 0 bases, the J end by 5 bases, with 16 bases between. As DNA, the CDR3 is TGTGCCAGTAGTATAGATATCCTAGCGTCCGCGGAGACCCAGTACTTC. It translates to CASSIDILASAETQYF.

V gene TRBV7-2 combines with J gene TRBJ1-1; 7 positions match TRBD1. With V trimmed by 6 bases and J by 2 bases, 9 bases remained unmatched. The germline CDR1 and CDR2 sequences are SGHTA and FQGNSA. The CDR3 loop spans 15 amino acids. The CDR3: CASSSHRQGNTEAFF. Here the CDR3 DNA reads TGTGCCAGCAGTAGCCATCGACAGGGAAACACTGAAGCTTTCTTT. Full variable domain (rest looked up from reference TRBV7-2 and TRBJ1-1): GAGVSQSPSNKVTEKGKDVELRCDPISGHTALYWYRQSLGQGLEFLIYFQGNSAPDKSGLPSDRFSAERTGGSVSTLTIQRTQQEDSAVYLCASSSHRQGNTEAFFGQGTRLTVV.

The gene calls are TRBV9 and TRBJ2-7, with 7 nucleotides matching TRBD2. Looked up from germline, CDR1 is SGDLS and CDR2 is YYNGEE. The V segment lost 3 bases and the J segment 0 bases; nucleotides outside the gene matches: 6. The CDR3 covers 15 residues. DNA of the CDR3: TGTGCCAGCAGCGGGGCCGGGAGGTCCTCCTACGAGCAGTACTTC. This codes for CASSGAGRSSYEQYF.

The chain carries TRBV5-1 and TRBJ1-5, with D tentatively TRBD1 (6 bases). Deletions cut 4 bases from V and 4 bases from J, with 15 bases between. This CDR3 contains 15 residues. CDR1 SGHRS and CDR2 YFSETQ come from the germline V gene. The DNA for the CDR3 is TGCGCCAGCAGCGCCGAGGGGGGGCGGAATCAGCCCCAGCATTTT. Its protein is CASSAEGGRNQPQHF.

With respect to this clone: In the same sample, other DNA sequences code for this CDR3. V usage is TRBV4-1 and J usage is TRBJ2-1; no clear D gene. The ends were cut back, 3 bases at V and 7 bases at J, with 4 bases in the middle. The CDR3 consists of 11 residues. Germline V lookup: CDR1 MGHRA, CDR2 YSYEKL. The chain's CDR3 is CASSQSNEQFF. The CDR3 bases are TGCGCCAGCAGCCAGTCGAATGAGCAGTTCTTC.

The chain has TRBV27 and TRBJ2-7, with no clear D. Trimming pared 5 bases from V and 3 bases from J, leaving 8 bases between. CDR1 and CDR2 (germline): MNHEY, SMNVEV (reference sequence). This CDR3 spans 12 amino acids. CDR3 residues: CASSPGRYEQYF. DNA for the CDR3: TGTGCCAGCAGTCCCGGGCGCTACGAGCAGTACTTC.

This clone came up once. This chain links TRBV6-5 with TRBJ2-5; TRBD2 matches 10 bases. The junction had 9 bases not matched to a gene; V was cut back by 6 bases and J by 5 bases. The CDR3 is 15 amino acids. Germline lookup yields CDR1 MNHEY and CDR2 SVGAGI. The CDR3 DNA reads as TGTGCCAGCAGCCCTCCTGGGACTAGCGCGGAGACCCAGTACTTC. Protein product: CASSPPGTSAETQYF.

V gene TRBV5-6 combines with J gene TRBJ2-1; the D gene is possibly TRBD1 (6 bases). The CDR3 is 17 residues long. Between the trimmed V and J ends, which lost 4 bases and 7 bases, there was a span of 24 bases. Germline V CDR1 and CDR2: SGHDT, YYEEEE. CDR3 loop: CASSGGLGGLTYNEQFF. The CDR3 bases are TGTGCCAGCAGCGGGGGCCTTGGTGGCCTTACATATAATGAGCAGTTCTTC.

The rearrangement uses TRBV5-4 and TRBJ2-4; 12 nucleotides agree with TRBD1. Germline CDR1 and CDR2: SGHNT and YYREEE (reference sequence). CDR3 length: 16 amino acids. V lost 5 bases, J lost 7 bases, and 10 bases stayed unmatched. The DNA of the CDR3 is TGTGCCAGCAGTAGGAACGCCGGGACAGGGGGCAACATTCAGTACTTC. Translated: CASSRNAGTGGNIQYF.

The chain joins TRBV27 to TRBJ2-7; 8 positions match TRBD1. V was clipped by 6 bases and J by 1 base; unmatched bases: 11. The CDR3 sequence is 16 residues long. The germline CDR1 and CDR2 sequences are MNHEY and SMNVEV (reference sequence). CDR3 protein: CASSFTAGTGSYEQYF. DNA for the CDR3: TGTGCCAGCAGCTTCACCGCCGGGACAGGATCCTACGAGCAGTACTTC.

J is TRBJ1-5 and V is TRBV15, with TRBD1 as a possible D gene (5 bases). Germline CDR1 and CDR2: LNHNV and YYDKDF (reference sequence). The CDR3 runs 17 residues. Trimming cost V 0 bases and J 0 bases, with 12 bases left between them. CDR3 nucleotides: TGTGCCACCAGCAGAGAGGGGACGGCCCTTAGCAATCAGCCCCAGCATTTT. Translated: CATSREGTALSNQPQHF. The complete variable domain, with remaining parts taken from reference TRBV15 and TRBJ1-5, reads DAMVIQNPRYQVTQFGKPVTLSCSQTLNHNVMYWYQQKSSQAPKLLFHYYDKDFNNEADTPDNFQSRRPNTSFCFLDIRSPGLGDTAMYLCATSREGTALSNQPQHFGDGTRLSIL.

The genes are TRBV11-1 and TRBJ1-1; TRBD1 agrees at 9 bases. V was clipped by 0 bases and J by 2 bases; unmatched bases: 4. Per the germline V gene, CDR1 is SGHAT and CDR2 is FQDESV (reference sequence). The CDR3 is 16 residues long. CDR3 loop: CASSLATTGGNTEAFF. CDR3 DNA sequence: TGTGCCAGCAGCTTAGCCACGACAGGGGGAAACACTGAAGCTTTCTTT. The full variable domain, rest sourced from reference TRBV11-1 and TRBJ1-1, is EAEVAQSPRYKITEKSQAVAFWCDPISGHATLYWYRQILGQGPELLVQFQDESVVDDSQLPKDRFSAERLKGVDSTLKIQPAELGDSAMYLCASSLATTGGNTEAFFGQGTRLTVV.

The J gene is TRBJ2-1, the V gene TRBV19; 10 bases are shared with TRBD2. Germline lookup yields CDR1 LNHDA and CDR2 SQIVND (reference sequence). The CDR3 spans 15 residues. V lost 3 bases to trimming and J lost 7 bases; unmatched junction nucleotides: 6. CDR3 sequence reads: CASSISAGGPNEQFF. As DNA, the CDR3 is TGTGCCAGTAGTATCTCAGCGGGGGGGCCGAATGAGCAGTTCTTC.

The genes are TRBV4-2 and TRBJ1-5; the D is unclear. Germline assignment: CDR1 LGHNA and CDR2 YNFKEQ. The CDR3 is 15 amino acids. Trimming removed 5 bases at V and 8 bases at J, with 19 bases between. The CDR3 nucleotides are TGTGCCAGCAGCTTCCGGGAGCGGAATCATGAGCCCCAGCATTTT. This codes for CASSFRERNHEPQHF.